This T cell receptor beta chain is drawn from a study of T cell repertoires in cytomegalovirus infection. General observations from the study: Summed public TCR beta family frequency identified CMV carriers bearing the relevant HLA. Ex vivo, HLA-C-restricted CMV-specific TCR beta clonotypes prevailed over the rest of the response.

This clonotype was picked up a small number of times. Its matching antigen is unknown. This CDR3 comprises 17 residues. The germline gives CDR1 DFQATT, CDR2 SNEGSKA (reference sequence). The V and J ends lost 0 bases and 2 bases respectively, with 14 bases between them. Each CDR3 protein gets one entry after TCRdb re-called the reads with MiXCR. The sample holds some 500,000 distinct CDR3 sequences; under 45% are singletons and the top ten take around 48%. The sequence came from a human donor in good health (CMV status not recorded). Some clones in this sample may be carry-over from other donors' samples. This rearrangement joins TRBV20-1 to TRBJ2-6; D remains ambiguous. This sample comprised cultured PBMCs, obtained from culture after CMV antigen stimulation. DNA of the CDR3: TGCAGTGCTAGAGATCCGGTAGGATCAGCTGGGGCCAACGTCCTGACTTTC. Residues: CSARDPVGSAGANVLTF.